This TCR beta chain emerged from a study of early T cells in non-severe SARS-CoV-2 infection (dated by TCRdb to about 2021). Concerning the study at large: Because TCR sequencing relied on bulk RNA taken from unsorted whole blood, pairing of alpha and beta chains was not possible. Study-wide conclusions, independent of this receptor: VDJdb matching was skewed toward anti-spike CD8 responses, so virus-specific expansions were likely underestimated and private and CD4 specificities were missed.

The library was made by 5' RACE. Sequencing took place on a NextSeq 500. Unique molecular identifiers were attached to individual cDNA molecules in the TCR library protocol so that sequencing error and PCR bias could be corrected. Both TCR alpha and beta chains were sequenced, and tight co-correlation was observed between alpha and beta sequence abundances in each sample. In the source study's methods: V gene, J gene and CDR3 annotation of TCR sequences was performed with Decombinator V4. TCRs were defined as expanded if a significant change between any two time points was detected under a Poisson model with p below 0.0001. TCR abundances were normalised to the total number of TCRs sequenced in each sample and reported as counts per million. TRAV1-2 paired with TRAJ12, TRAJ20 or TRAJ33 defined MAIT TCRs, while TRAV10 paired with TRAJ18 defined iNKT TCRs. VDJdb, accessed 1 November 2021, was searched for CMV, EBV and SARS-CoV-2 annotated TCRs, with TCRs annotated for multiple antigens excluded. TCRdb reworked the public reads: Q25 trimming with fastp, MiXCR clone assembly, productive beta chains retained. Each entry is one CDR3 protein sequence, shown with its most common DNA and genes. What appears here as the V and J calls and clone size reflects TCRdb's work, not the paper's. For this sample there are 70,000 to 90,000 distinct CDR3 sequences; just under 15% appear just once. Clones ranked in the top ten supply approximately 6% of the sample.

Set within a cohort of healthcare workers in London, UK, this nested case-control study involved weekly PCR testing of nasopharyngeal swabs along with blood sampling. Healthcare workers were recruited during the week of the UK lockdown, between 23 and 31 March 2020, and followed weekly for up to about 15 weeks. In its sample, this clonotype was seen a few times. Its binding antigen is unknown. Base-call qualities are not available, and no considerably larger clone is one nucleotide away. The CDR3 runs 18 amino acids, cysteine and phenylalanine included. The sequence is cut down to CDR3 DNA, 54 bases in frame from base 1. V drops 2 bases and J drops 8 bases, leaving 26 bases in between.

The clonotype comes from an adult who was a healthcare worker with PCR-confirmed SARS-CoV-2 infection or an uninfected control (not recorded which). The V and J genes are TRBV5-3 and TRBJ2-1; the D region is possibly TRBD1 or TRBD2, each matching across 5 bases. TRBV5-3 is assigned to the ORF class and has an uncertain function. The material sequenced was whole blood. The encoded CDR3 is CARSFSGRDQGPGHEQFF. The nucleotide sequence reads as follows: TGTGCCAGAAGCTTCTCCGGCAGGGACCAGGGACCGGGTCATGAGCAGTTCTTC.